The text below deals with one T cell receptor beta chain. Other DNA sequences of this sample code for an identical CDR3. The germline V gene encodes CDR1 SGHTA and CDR2 FQGNSA. Trimming left V 4 bases short and J 1 base short, with 10 bases between. The CDR3 runs 14 residues. Data came from immunoSEQ multiplex PCR; TCRdb stores just in-frame clones and leaves some out. The profile covers fewer than 250,000 clones, with approximately 82% appearing a single time and less than 3.5% taken by the ten largest. These data originate in a study of blood T cell repertoires in COVID-19. The chain couples TRBV7-2 to TRBJ1-1, with a possible D match to TRBD1 (5 bases). This sequence originates from a man over 45 with active or convalescent COVID-19. Sequencing was carried out using peripheral blood. The CDR3 loop is CASSSLGGNTEAFF. The CDR3 DNA sequence: TGTGCCAGCAGCTCTCTGGGGGGGAACACTGAAGCTTTCTTT.